The clone carrying this T cell receptor beta chain showed up just a few times. The data are from a study of blood T cell repertoires in COVID-19. Produced via immunoSEQ multiplex PCR; TCRdb's table is partial and in-frame only. The sample lists under 200,000 clones, about 87% occurring once. J lost 2 bases, V lost 3 bases, and 4 bases had no gene match. The CDR3 totals 18 residues. Sample: peripheral blood. The chain recombines TRBV23-1 with TRBJ2-1; 16 bases line up with TRBD2. TRBV23-1 is an ORF, and what it does is uncertain. The source of this sequence is an elderly woman with COVID-19, enrolled during active disease. CDR3 DNA sequence: TGCGCCAGCAGTCAGGGGACTAGCGGGAGGGTAGCCTACAATGAGCAGTTCTTC. It yields the protein CASSQGTSGRVAYNEQFF.